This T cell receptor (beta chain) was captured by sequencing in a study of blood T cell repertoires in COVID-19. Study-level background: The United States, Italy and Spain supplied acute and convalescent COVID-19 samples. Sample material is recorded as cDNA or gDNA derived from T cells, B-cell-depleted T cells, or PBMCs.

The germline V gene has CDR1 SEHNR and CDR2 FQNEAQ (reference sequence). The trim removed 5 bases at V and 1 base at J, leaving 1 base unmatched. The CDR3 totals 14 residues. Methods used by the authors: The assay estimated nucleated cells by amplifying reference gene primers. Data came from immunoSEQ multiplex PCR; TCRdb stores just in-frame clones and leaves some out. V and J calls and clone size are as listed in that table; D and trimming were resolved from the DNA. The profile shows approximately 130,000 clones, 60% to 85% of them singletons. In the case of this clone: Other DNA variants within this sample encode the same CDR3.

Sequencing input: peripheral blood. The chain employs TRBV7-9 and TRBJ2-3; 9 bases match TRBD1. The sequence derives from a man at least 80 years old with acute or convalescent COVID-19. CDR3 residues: CASSRDRGTDTQYF. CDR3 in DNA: TGTGCCAGCAGCAGGGACAGGGGCACAGATACGCAGTATTTT.